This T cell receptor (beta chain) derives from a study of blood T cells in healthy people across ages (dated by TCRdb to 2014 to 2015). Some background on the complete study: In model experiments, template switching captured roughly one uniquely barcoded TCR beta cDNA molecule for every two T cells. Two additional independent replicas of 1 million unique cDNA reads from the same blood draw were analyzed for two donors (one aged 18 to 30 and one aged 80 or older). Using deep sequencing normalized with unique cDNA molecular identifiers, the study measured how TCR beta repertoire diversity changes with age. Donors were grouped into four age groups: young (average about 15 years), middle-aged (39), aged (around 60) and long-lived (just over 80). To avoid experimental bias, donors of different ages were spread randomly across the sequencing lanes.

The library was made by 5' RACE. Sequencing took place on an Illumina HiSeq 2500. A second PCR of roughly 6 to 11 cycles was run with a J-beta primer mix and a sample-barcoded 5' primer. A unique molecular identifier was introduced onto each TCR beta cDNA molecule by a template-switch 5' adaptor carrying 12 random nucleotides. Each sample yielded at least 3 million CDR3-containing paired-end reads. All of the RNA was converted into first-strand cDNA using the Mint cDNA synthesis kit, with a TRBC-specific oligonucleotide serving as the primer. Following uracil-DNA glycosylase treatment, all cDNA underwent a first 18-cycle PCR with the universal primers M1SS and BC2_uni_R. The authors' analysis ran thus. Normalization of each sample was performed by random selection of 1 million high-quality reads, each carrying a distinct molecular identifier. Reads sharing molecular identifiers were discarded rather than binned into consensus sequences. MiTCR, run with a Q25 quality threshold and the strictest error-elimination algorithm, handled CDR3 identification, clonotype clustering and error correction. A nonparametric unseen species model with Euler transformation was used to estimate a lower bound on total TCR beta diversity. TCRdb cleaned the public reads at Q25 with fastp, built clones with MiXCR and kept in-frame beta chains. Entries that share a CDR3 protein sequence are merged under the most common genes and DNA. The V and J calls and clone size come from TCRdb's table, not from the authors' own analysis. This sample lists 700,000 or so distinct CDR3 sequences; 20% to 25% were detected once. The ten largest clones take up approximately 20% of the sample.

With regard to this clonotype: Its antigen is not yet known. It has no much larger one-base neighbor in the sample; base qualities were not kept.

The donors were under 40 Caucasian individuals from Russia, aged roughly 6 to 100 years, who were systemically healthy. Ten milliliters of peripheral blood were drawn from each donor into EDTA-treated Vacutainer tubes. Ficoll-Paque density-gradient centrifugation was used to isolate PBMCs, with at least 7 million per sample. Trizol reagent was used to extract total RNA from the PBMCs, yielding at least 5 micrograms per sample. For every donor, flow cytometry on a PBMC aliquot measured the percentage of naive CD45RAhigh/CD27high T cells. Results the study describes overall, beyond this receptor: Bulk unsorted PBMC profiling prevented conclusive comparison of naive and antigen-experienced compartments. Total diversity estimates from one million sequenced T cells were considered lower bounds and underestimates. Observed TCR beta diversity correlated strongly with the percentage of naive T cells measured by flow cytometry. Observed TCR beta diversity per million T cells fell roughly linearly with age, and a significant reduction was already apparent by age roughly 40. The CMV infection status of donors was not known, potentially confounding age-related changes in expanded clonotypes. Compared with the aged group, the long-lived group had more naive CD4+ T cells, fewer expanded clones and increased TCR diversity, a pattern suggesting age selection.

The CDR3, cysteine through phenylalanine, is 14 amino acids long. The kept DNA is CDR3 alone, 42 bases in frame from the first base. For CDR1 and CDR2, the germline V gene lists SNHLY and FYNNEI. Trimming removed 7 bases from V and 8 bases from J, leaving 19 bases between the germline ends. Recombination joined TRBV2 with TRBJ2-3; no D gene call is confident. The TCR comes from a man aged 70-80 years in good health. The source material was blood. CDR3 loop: CASTAASPLGTQYF. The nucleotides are TGTGCCAGCACTGCGGCGAGCCCTTTGGGTACGCAGTATTTT.